A selection of T cell receptor beta chains follows, all from one sample in a study of CD8 T cells in ankylosing spondylitis. TCRdb reanalysed the 5' RACE reads using MiXCR and keeps one entry per CDR3 protein. The sample lists 800,000 to 900,000 distinct CDR3 sequences; approximately 12% were seen once. The sequencing input was blood, either unsorted or a sorted T cell fraction (not recorded which). All receptors come from a male donor with ankylosing spondylitis. The conserved cysteine and the conserved F or W are not part of the CDR3 here. Each record gives: V gene, clone size, J gene, CDR3 protein. The listing skips clone size in some rows; elsewhere it reads once, few, many or a size class.

>TRBV20-1|-|TRBJ1-6
SARDLAGAGYNSPLH
>TRBV6-2/TRBV6-3|few|TRBJ2-3
ASSRRVAGTSTDTQY
>TRBV11-2|-|TRBJ2-5
ASSRWGQETQY
>TRBV27|many|TRBJ2-7
ARGSGRSYEQY
>TRBV28|-|TRBJ2-7
ASSLYRTGDYEQY
>TRBV6-5|many|TRBJ2-7
ASSSRTSGRSYEQY
>TRBV5-6|few|TRBJ1-1
ASSLVVRTEAF
>TRBV20-1|-|TRBJ2-2
SASPSGRRELF
>TRBV20-1|-|TRBJ2-2
SARQDHWNTGELF
>TRBV3-1|-|TRBJ2-1
ASSQGRASGGFNNEQF
>TRBV10-3|-|TRBJ1-5
AISESGGGDQPQH
>TRBV12-3/TRBV12-4|-|TRBJ1-5
ASSLDRSGNQPQH
>TRBV10-3|many|TRBJ2-7
AISDRAGEHEQY
>TRBV20-1|few|TRBJ2-3
SAPSGNFRDTQY
>TRBV4-2|few|TRBJ1-5
ASSPRGAGQTEGNQPQH
>TRBV7-2|many|TRBJ1-2
ASSPRGFDYGYT
>TRBV5-6|-|TRBJ2-7
ASSSRLDLAVYEQY
>TRBV5-1|few|TRBJ2-5
ASSHRASGETQY
>TRBV6-2/TRBV6-3|once|TRBJ2-7
ASAPQLAYEQY
>TRBV6-2/TRBV6-3|-|TRBJ1-5
ASSYRVGQPQH
>TRBV4-2|-|TRBJ2-3
ASSQDLRASTDTQY
>TRBV4-3|many|TRBJ2-2
ASSQDPPYTGELF
>TRBV5-1|-|TRBJ1-1
ASSLDGKYGNTEAF
>TRBV5-1|-|TRBJ2-4
ASSQGQGEDIQY
>TRBV18|few|TRBJ1-2
ASSPEQSYGYT
>TRBV20-1|-|TRBJ1-1
SGTRGGLSTEAF
>TRBV6-6|-|TRBJ1-1
AAERAEATEAF
>TRBV4-2|many|TRBJ2-3
ASSPDSPGDTQY
>TRBV7-2|-|TRBJ2-1
ASSLGRLANEQF
>TRBV4-2|-|TRBJ2-3
ASSQETVSTDTQY
>TRBV12-3/TRBV12-4|-|TRBJ1-6
ASNGQLNSPLH
>TRBV12-3/TRBV12-4|many|TRBJ1-6
ASSKTDSNSPLH
>TRBV20-1|few|TRBJ1-1
SAGGVDTEAF
>TRBV20-1|few|TRBJ1-2
SARDRDSGDYGYT
>TRBV18|few|TRBJ1-4
ASSPGSSRDEKLF
>TRBV20-1|many|TRBJ2-5
SARYQETQY
>TRBV4-3|-|TRBJ2-5
ASSPLSGGPGTQY
>TRBV3-1|-|TRBJ2-4
ASSRLLAGDKNIQY
>TRBV20-1|-|TRBJ2-2
SAPDQNTGELF
>TRBV20-1|few|TRBJ2-7
SATRTGFYEQY
>TRBV27|-|TRBJ2-7
DSRPGDRSPRQY
>TRBV20-1|-|TRBJ2-7
SASGGGRDYEQY
>TRBV5-1|-|TRBJ1-1
ASSFRGPGNTEAF
>TRBV5-1|many|TRBJ1-5
ASSLDITQPQH
>TRBV29-1|few|TRBJ1-5
SVGGGRSNQPQH
>TRBV12-3/TRBV12-4|many|TRBJ1-2
ASSTDLFYYGYT
>TRBV7-8|few|TRBJ2-5
ASRHRGRETQY
>TRBV7-2|few|TRBJ2-1
ASSLVWGTYNEQF
>TRBV5-5|many|TRBJ2-3
ASSFLSTDTQY
>TRBV5-1|-|TRBJ1-1
ASSKDGAHTEAF
>TRBV5-1|-|TRBJ2-5
ASSSTGTATQETQY
>TRBV7-2|many|TRBJ2-3
ASSPRGGRADTQY
>TRBV5-1|-|TRBJ2-7
ASSPVSGRSYEQY
>TRBV20-1|few|TRBJ2-1
SGERYDSYNEQF
>TRBV4-2|many|TRBJ2-6
ASSQALNRKGTGANVLT